The 5 T cell receptor beta chains below were found in one sample sequenced in a study of T cells in Graves' hyperthyroidism and ophthalmopathy. RNA transcripts were the template for amplifying TCR beta CDR3 regions. With the HTBI primer set, the TCR CDR3 went through a first round of RT-PCR. TCRdb re-called the multiplex PCR reads through MiXCR, storing one row per CDR3 protein. The table has hundreds of thousands of distinct CDR3 sequences, roughly 14% seen once. Sequenced input: blood. The origin of the receptors is a woman aged 35 to 49 with Graves' ophthalmopathy.

This clonotype occurred many times. The CDR3 bases are TGTGCCAGCAGCCCATTGGGGGGGTACGAGCAGTACTTC. The encoded protein is CASSPLGGYEQYF. The chain has TRBV7-3 and TRBJ2-7, with 7 bases identical to TRBD2. The CDR3 is 13 residues long. The V and J ends lost 5 bases and 4 bases, in that order; junction bases with no gene match: 5. Germline CDR1 and CDR2: SGHTA and FQGTGA.

This clonotype was counted between two and nine times. The chain employs TRBV12-3 or TRBV12-4 and TRBJ2-7; TRBD1 or TRBD2 may be the D gene (5 bases each). CDR3 size: 16 residues. V shed 6 bases and J shed 0 bases, with 18 bases lying between them. The CDR3 here is CASSPPLGTFSYEQYF. CDR3 nucleotides: TGTGCCAGCAGCCCCCCCCTGGGGACGTTCTCCTACGAGCAGTACTTC.

This clonotype has ten or more counts. The chain recombines TRBV9 with TRBJ2-7; TRBD1 aligns across 11 bases. From germline, CDR1 is SGDLS and CDR2 YYNGEE. The CDR3 spans 17 residues. With 3 bases clipped from V and 3 bases from J, the junction kept 11 bases outside the gene matches. DNA of the CDR3: TGTGCCAGCAGCGAGTGGGGGAGGGGGACAGGGGGCTACGAGCAGTACTTC. It specifies CASSEWGRGTGGYEQYF.

This clonotype was picked up many times. This rearrangement joins TRBV30 to TRBJ2-7, with 7 nucleotides matching TRBD2. Per germline, CDR1 GTSNPN and CDR2 SVGIG (reference sequence). The CDR3 is 13 residues long. V lost 5 bases to trimming and J lost 7 bases; unmatched junction nucleotides: 11. CDR3 region: CAWSGGGIGEQYF. CDR3 nucleotides: TGTGCCTGGTCCGGGGGAGGGATAGGTGAGCAGTACTTC.

Ten or more counts support this clonotype. The chain carries TRBV20-1 and TRBJ2-5, with D possibly being TRBD1 or TRBD2 (6 bases each). CDR3 length equals 14 residues. Germline-derived CDR1 and CDR2 are DFQATT and SNEGSKA (reference sequence). Between the trimmed V and J ends, which lost 3 bases and 6 bases, there was a span of 17 bases. As DNA, the CDR3 is TGCAGTGCTAGGGGGGGCGAAGACGGTCAGACCCAGTACTTC. It encodes CSARGGEDGQTQYF.